The 8 T cell receptor beta chains presented below share a single source sample, sequenced in a study of T cell therapy after organ transplantation. Their antigens remain unidentified. The repertoire was sequenced with immunoSEQ multiplex PCR; TCRdb's copy has only in-frame clones and lacks some. Of approximately 52,000 clones listed, 94% are singletons. This specimen consisted of CD8+ T cells from blood, obtained before autologous CMV-specific T cell therapy. The receptors derive from a human patient who had received a solid organ transplant and had CMV disease.

This chain uses TRBV10-3 with TRBJ2-7; the D gene is possibly TRBD1 (6 bases). Trimming took off 4 bases at V and 2 bases at J, with 9 bases between the two ends. This CDR3 contains 13 residues. Germline V gene sequence: CDR1 ENHRY, CDR2 SYGVKD. The CDR3 nucleotides read TGTGCCATCAGTGCAGGGGAGACCTACGAGCAGTACTTC. Translating gives CAISAGETYEQYF.

This clone was detected once. The V and J genes are TRBV6-6 and TRBJ2-2; 7 nucleotides line up with TRBD1. V dropped 11 bases and J dropped 0; count of bases not matched to a gene: 9. CDR1 and CDR2 from the germline V gene are MNHNY and SVGAGI (reference sequence). The CDR3 consists of 15 residues. The CDR3: CAATGTEANTGELFF. The CDR3 bases are TGTGCCGCCACGGGGACAGAGGCGAACACCGGGGAGCTGTTTTTT.

This clone was recorded only once. The rearrangement joins TRBV19 to TRBJ2-4, with no clear D. This CDR3 region has 14 residues. The ends were cut back, 6 bases at V and 7 bases at J, with 16 bases in the middle. Germline lookup yields CDR1 LNHDA and CDR2 SQIVND (reference sequence). The CDR3 loop is CASRTLEVRNIQYF. In DNA form, the CDR3 reads TGTGCCAGTAGGACCCTAGAAGTCAGGAACATTCAGTACTTC.

In this sample, this clone turned up a few times. The chain employs TRBV18 and TRBJ1-1, with D perhaps matching TRBD1 (5 bases). This CDR3 is built from 14 residues. V lost 5 bases and J 7 bases, leaving 17 bases between the germline ends. Germline-derived CDR1 and CDR2 are KGHSH and LQKENI. For the CDR3, the DNA is TGTGCCAGCTCAGTGAGCGGCCAGGGAGATGAAGCTTTCTTT. Its translation: CASSVSGQGDEAFF.

The gene calls are TRBV5-6 and TRBJ2-7, with TRBD2 identical over 12 bases. The junction had 5 bases not matched to a gene; V was cut back by 4 bases and J by 6 bases. Germline V gene data show CDR1 as SGHDT and CDR2 as YYEEEE. This CDR3 contains 14 residues. The chain's CDR3 is CASSRLGLAGEQYF. CDR3 bases: TGTGCCAGCAGCCGCCTGGGACTAGCGGGCGAGCAGTACTTC.

The CDR3 protein is CASRENGQGPYEQYF. The DNA of the CDR3 is TGTGCCAGCCGAGAAAACGGTCAGGGTCCCTACGAGCAGTACTTC. V gene TRBV11-2 combines with J gene TRBJ2-7; tentative D call: TRBD1 (5 bases). The CDR3 has 15 amino acids. The germline gives CDR1 SGHAT, CDR2 FQNNGV. Between the trimmed V and J ends, which lost 8 bases and 2 bases, there was a span of 19 bases. The full variable domain, completed using reference TRBV11-2 and TRBJ2-7, is EAGVAQSPRYKIIEKRQSVAFWCNPISGHATLYWYQQILGQGPKLLIQFQNNGVVDDSQLPKDRFSAERLKGVDSTLKIQPAKLEDSAVYLCASRENGQGPYEQYFGPGTRLTVT.

The V gene is TRBV7-6, the J gene TRBJ1-1, with TRBD1 as a possible D gene (6 bases). Trimming left V 6 bases short and J 3 bases short, with 8 bases between. Looked up from germline, CDR1 is SGHVS and CDR2 is FNYEAQ. The CDR3 has 12 residues. For the CDR3, the DNA is TGTGCCAGCAGAGGGGGTGACACTGAAGCTTTCTTT. Its translation is CASRGGDTEAFF.

This clone was seen just once. The chain employs TRBV19 and TRBJ1-1; D not certain. This CDR3 spans 12 amino acids. Germline values: CDR1 LNHDA, CDR2 SQIVND (reference sequence). The DNA for the CDR3 is TGTGGGACCCGGTTGGGGAACACTGAAGCTTTCTTT. It is translated as CGTRLGNTEAFF. Looking up the rest from reference TRBV19 and TRBJ1-1 gives the full variable domain: DGGITQSPKYLFRKEGQNVTLSCEQNLNHDAMYWYRQDPGQGLRLIYYSQIVNDFQKGDIAEGYSVSREKKESFPLTVTSAQKNPTAFYLCGTRLGNTEAFFGQGTRLTVV.